This T cell receptor beta chain was identified in a study of T cell changes during pregnancy in multiple sclerosis. Repertoires were generated with immunoSEQ multiplex PCR, while TCRdb's copy carries only in-frame clones and drops some. The sample includes some 80,000 clones, 94% of them seen just once. Comments on this clone: Mismatch with germline at one junction end may stem from a read error.

Per germline, CDR1 SEHNR and CDR2 FQNEAQ (reference sequence). CDR3 length equals 15 residues. Source: CD4+ T cells from peripheral blood mononuclear cells, taken after pregnancy. The source is a female donor with multiple sclerosis, enrolled in a pregnancy study. The chain joins TRBV7-9 to TRBJ2-7, with 7 bases that match TRBD2. CDR3: CASSLGGLVSDEQYF. The CDR3 nucleotides read TGTGCCAGCAGCTTAGGAGGACTAGTCTCCGACGAGCAGTACTTC.